These T cell receptor beta chains were read from a single sample in a study of healthy donors' naive CD4 and CD8 T cells. TCRdb reprocessed the reads with MiXCR, giving one entry per CDR3 protein. The sample contains about 180,000 distinct CDR3 sequences, 65% to 75% of which appear only once. The sequenced sample was naive CD4+ and CD8+ T cells sorted from blood, pooled from several donors. These receptors came from a pool of human donors in good health; the sample pools cells from several healthy donors. Both conserved end residues are part of each CDR3. D genes are given only for firm matches. Only part of the rows carry a size: once, few, many, or a class if the clone is expanded.

TRBV6-5	14	-	TRBJ1-1	-	CASSYEGPHTEAFF	TGTGCCAGCAGTTACGAGGGGCCCCACACTGAAGCTTTCTTT
TRBV29-1	12	-	TRBJ1-1	-	CSVERTLPEAFF	TGCAGCGTTGAACGGACCCTACCAGAAGCTTTCTTT
TRBV19	15	-	TRBJ1-5	-	CASSTDGDSNQPQHF	TGTGCCAGTAGTACGGACGGAGATAGCAATCAGCCCCAGCATTTT
TRBV5-5	17	-	TRBJ2-1	TRBD2	CASSLEALKREWNEQFF	TGTGCCAGCAGCTTGGAAGCGTTGAAGCGGGAGTGGAATGAGCAGTTCTTC
TRBV4-3	18	-	TRBJ2-7	-	CASSQEGLETTGTYEQYF	TGCGCCAGCAGCCAAGAAGGACTAGAAACGACAGGGACCTACGAGCAGTACTTC
TRBV10-3	13	-	TRBJ1-5	-	CAISDPDGQPQHF	TGTGCCATCAGTGACCCCGACGGTCAGCCCCAGCATTTT
TRBV6-5	15	-	TRBJ1-1	-	CASSYWGAQFTEAFF	TGTGCCAGCAGTTACTGGGGGGCGCAATTCACTGAAGCTTTCTTT
TRBV29-1	14	-	TRBJ1-3	TRBD1	CSAKRTGSRDTIYF	TGCAGCGCTAAAAGGACAGGGAGTCGTGACACCATATATTTT
TRBV13	16	-	TRBJ1-1	TRBD1	CASSLAPGQENTEAFF	TGTGCCAGCAGCTTGGCCCCGGGACAGGAGAACACTGAAGCTTTCTTT
TRBV28	16	-	TRBJ2-5	TRBD2	CASSFRGLAGGETQYF	TGTGCCAGCAGTTTTCGCGGACTAGCGGGAGGAGAGACCCAGTACTTC
TRBV19	15	-	TRBJ1-5	-	CASSIQQYSNQPQHF	TGTGCCAGTAGTATTCAACAGTATAGCAATCAGCCCCAGCATTTT
TRBV5-4	15	-	TRBJ2-1	-	CASSSRLGTYNEQFF	TGTGCCAGCAGCTCTCGGTTGGGGACCTACAATGAGCAGTTCTTC
TRBV18	17	-	TRBJ2-5	TRBD2	CASSPGLAGKSQETQYF	TGTGCCAGCTCTCCGGGGCTAGCGGGGAAAAGCCAAGAGACCCAGTACTTC
TRBV4-2	15	-	TRBJ2-7	-	CASSQETGRPYEQYF	TGTGCCAGCAGCCAGGAAACAGGGAGGCCCTACGAGCAGTACTTC
TRBV19	11	few	TRBJ2-3	-	CASSHTDTQYF	TGTGCCAGTAGTCATACAGATACGCAGTATTTT
TRBV29-1	13	few	TRBJ1-2	-	CSVVTGEDYGYTF	TGCAGCGTTGTGACCGGGGAGGACTATGGCTACACCTTC
TRBV15	17	-	TRBJ1-5	-	CATSSRRGRVSNQPQHF	TGTGCCACCAGTTCCAGGAGGGGCAGGGTTAGCAATCAGCCCCAGCATTTT
TRBV19	16	few	TRBJ1-3	TRBD1	CASGDYRGLSGNTIYF	TGTGCCAGTGGGGACTACAGGGGCCTCTCTGGAAACACCATATATTTT